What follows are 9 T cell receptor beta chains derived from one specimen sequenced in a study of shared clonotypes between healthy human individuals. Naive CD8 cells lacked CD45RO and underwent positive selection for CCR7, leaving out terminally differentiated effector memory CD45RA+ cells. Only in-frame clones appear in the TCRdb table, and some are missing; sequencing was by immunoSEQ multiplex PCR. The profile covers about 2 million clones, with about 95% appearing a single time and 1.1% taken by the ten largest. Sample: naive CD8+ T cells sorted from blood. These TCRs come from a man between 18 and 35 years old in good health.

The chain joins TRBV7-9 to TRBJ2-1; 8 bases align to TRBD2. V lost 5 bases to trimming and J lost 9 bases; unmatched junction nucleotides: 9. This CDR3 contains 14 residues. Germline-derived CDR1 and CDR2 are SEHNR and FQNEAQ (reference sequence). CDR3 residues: CASSPSLAGGEQFF. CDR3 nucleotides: TGTGCCAGCAGCCCCTCACTGGCGGGAGGTGAGCAGTTCTTC.

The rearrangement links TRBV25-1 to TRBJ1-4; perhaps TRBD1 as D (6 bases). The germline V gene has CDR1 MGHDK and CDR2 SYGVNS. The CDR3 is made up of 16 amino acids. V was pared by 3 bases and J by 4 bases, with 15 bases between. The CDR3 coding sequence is TGTGCCAGCAGTGACGCCTCGGGGGCCCTTAATGAAAAACTGTTTTTT. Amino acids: CASSDASGALNEKLFF.

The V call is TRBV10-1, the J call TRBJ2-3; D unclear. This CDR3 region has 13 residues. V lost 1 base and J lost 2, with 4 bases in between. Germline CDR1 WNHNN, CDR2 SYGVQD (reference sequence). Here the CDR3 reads CASSEFPTDTQYF. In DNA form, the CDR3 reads TGCGCCAGCAGTGAGTTCCCCACAGATACGCAGTATTTT.

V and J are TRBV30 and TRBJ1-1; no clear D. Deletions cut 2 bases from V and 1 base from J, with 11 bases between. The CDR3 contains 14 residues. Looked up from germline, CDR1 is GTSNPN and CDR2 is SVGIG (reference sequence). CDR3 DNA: TGTGCCTGGAGTCTGTTCGGCGGGAACACTGAAGCTTTCTTT. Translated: CAWSLFGGNTEAFF.

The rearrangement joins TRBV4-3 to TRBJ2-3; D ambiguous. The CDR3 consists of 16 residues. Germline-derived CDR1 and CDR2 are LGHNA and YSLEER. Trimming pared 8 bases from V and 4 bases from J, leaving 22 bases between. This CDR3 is CASSPWSEVSADTQYF. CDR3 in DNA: TGCGCCAGCTCCCCTTGGTCAGAAGTTAGTGCAGATACGCAGTATTTT.

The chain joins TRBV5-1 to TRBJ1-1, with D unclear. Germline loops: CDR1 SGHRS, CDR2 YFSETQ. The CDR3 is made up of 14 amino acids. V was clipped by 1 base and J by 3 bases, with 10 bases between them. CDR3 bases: TGCGCCAGCAGCTTGTCGGGTTGGTACACTGAAGCTTTCTTT. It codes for CASSLSGWYTEAFF.

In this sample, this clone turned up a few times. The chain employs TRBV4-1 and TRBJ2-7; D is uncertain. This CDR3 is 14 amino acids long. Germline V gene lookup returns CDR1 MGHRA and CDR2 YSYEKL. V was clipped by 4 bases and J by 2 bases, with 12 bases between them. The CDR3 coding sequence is TGCGCCAGCAGCCCCCACGGCAGCACCTACGAGCAGTACTTC. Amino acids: CASSPHGSTYEQYF.

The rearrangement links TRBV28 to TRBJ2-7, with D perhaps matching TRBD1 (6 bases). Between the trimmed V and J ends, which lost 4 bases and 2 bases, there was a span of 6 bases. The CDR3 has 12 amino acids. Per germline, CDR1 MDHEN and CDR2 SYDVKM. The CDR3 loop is CASSWDTYEQYF. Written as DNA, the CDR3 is TGTGCCAGCAGTTGGGACACCTACGAGCAGTACTTC. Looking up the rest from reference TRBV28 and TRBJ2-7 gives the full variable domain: DVKVTQSSRYLVKRTGEKVFLECVQDMDHENMFWYRQDPGLGLRLIYFSYDVKMKEKGDIPEGYSVSREKKERFSLILESASTNQTSMYLCASSWDTYEQYFGPGTRLTVT.

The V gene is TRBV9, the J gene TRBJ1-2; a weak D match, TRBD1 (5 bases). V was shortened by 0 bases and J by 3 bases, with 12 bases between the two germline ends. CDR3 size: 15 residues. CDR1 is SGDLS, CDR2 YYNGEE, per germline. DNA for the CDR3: TGTGCCAGCAGCGTAGAGGCAGGGATTGACTATGGCTACACCTTC. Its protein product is CASSVEAGIDYGYTF.